Following are 10 T cell receptor beta chains from one sample sequenced in a study of blood T cells in healthy people across ages. Primed by a sample-barcoded 5' primer and a J-beta primer mix, a second PCR proceeded for 7 to 11 cycles. In TCRdb, the 5' RACE reads were re-called with MiXCR into one record per CDR3 protein. Of more than 450,000 distinct CDR3 sequences listed, about 27% were seen once; the top ten hold 3% to 4%. A further study also used this sample, focusing on T cells of mothers and their children.

Sequenced sample: blood. The receptors shown here come from a boy younger than 10 in good health.

In its sample, this clonotype was seen a few times. This chain links TRBV12-3 or TRBV12-4 with TRBJ2-5; 10 bases are shared with TRBD2. V was pared by 2 bases and J by 4 bases, with 13 bases of the junction left unmatched. The CDR3 extends over 18 amino acids. The CDR3 spells CASSLRTSGSLRGETQYF. The CDR3 region has the DNA TGTGCCAGCAGTTTACGGACTAGCGGCTCCCTCAGGGGAGAGACCCAGTACTTC.

This clonotype was observed a few times. The chain recombines TRBV27 with TRBJ2-3; D may correspond to TRBD1 or TRBD2 (5 bases each). Germline V CDR1 and CDR2: MNHEY, SMNVEV (reference sequence). Trimming left V 8 bases short and J 7 bases short, with 25 bases between. The CDR3 is 16 residues long. CDR3 residues: CASGPSGRQIQNTQYF. CDR3 nucleotide sequence: TGTGCCAGCGGTCCTTCGGGGAGACAGATACAGAATACGCAGTATTTT.

This clonotype was observed a handful of times. The V and J genes are TRBV28 and TRBJ2-5, with D unresolved. The DNA end favors TRBJ2-7, so the J call may be wrong. Germline values: CDR1 MDHEN, CDR2 SYDVKM. The CDR3 covers 11 residues. DNA for the CDR3: TGTGCCGCACAGAGCTCCTACGAGCAGTACTTC. Protein product: CAAQSSYEQYF.

This clonotype was counted only a few times. V is TRBV11-2 and J is TRBJ2-7; D might be TRBD2 (5 bases). The CDR3 covers 12 residues. Deletions cut 9 bases from V and 1 base from J, with 10 bases between. Germline V gives CDR1 SGHAT, CDR2 FQNNGV. The CDR3 DNA is TGTGCCAGTCTCAGCGGTTCCTACGAGCAGTACTTC. This gives the protein CASLSGSYEQYF.

This clonotype has only a few counts. The CDR3 nucleotides read TGTGCCACCAGCAGAGACACAGGGGCCAATGAGCAGTTCTTC. This translates into CATSRDTGANEQFF. This chain links TRBV15 with TRBJ2-5; 7 bases map to TRBD1. The DNA end is a closer match to TRBJ2-1, so the J assignment may be wrong. The CDR3 has 14 residues. Looked up from germline, CDR1 is LNHNV and CDR2 is YYDKDF (reference sequence).

The chain employs TRBV7-2 and TRBJ2-5, with TRBD2 matching over 7 bases. Germline assignment: CDR1 SGHTA and CDR2 FQGNSA. Unmatched junction bases numbered 4, after V lost 5 bases and J lost 1 base. The length of the CDR3 is 14 residues. Here the CDR3 reads CASSVGRAQETQYF. The CDR3, as DNA: TGTGCCAGCAGCGTGGGGAGGGCCCAAGAGACCCAGTACTTC.

This chain links TRBV7-9 with TRBJ2-1; possibly TRBD1 for D (6 bases). The ends were cut back, 1 base at V and 4 bases at J, with 11 bases in the middle. Germline V gives CDR1 SEHNR, CDR2 FQNEAQ (reference sequence). CDR3 length: 15 amino acids. This CDR3 is CASSLELQGYNEQFF. CDR3 DNA sequence: TGTGCCAGCAGCTTAGAATTACAGGGTTACAATGAGCAGTTCTTC. Looking up the rest from reference TRBV7-9 and TRBJ2-1 gives the full variable domain: DTGVSQNPRHKITKRGQNVTFRCDPISEHNRLYWYRQTLGQGPEFLTYFQNEAQLEKSRLLSDRFSAERPKGSFSTLEIQRTEQGDSAMYLCASSLELQGYNEQFFGPGTRLTVL.

V and J are TRBV30 and TRBJ1-2, with D unresolved. Germline lookup yields CDR1 GTSNPN and CDR2 SVGIG (reference sequence). V lost 0 bases to trimming and J lost 3 bases, with 11 bases between them. The length of the CDR3 is 14 residues. CDR3 in amino acids: CAWSVAPGDYGYTF. CDR3 bases: TGTGCCTGGAGTGTAGCTCCGGGAGACTATGGCTACACCTTC.

This clonotype was observed a handful of times. The CDR3 reads CASSWMAGSDIQYF. CDR3 DNA sequence: TGTGCCAGCAGTTGGATGGCGGGAAGCGACATTCAGTACTTC. This chain joins TRBV7-2 and TRBJ2-4, with D possibly TRBD2 on 6 matching bases. The CDR3 is made up of 14 amino acids. V was clipped by 6 bases and J by 8 bases, with 17 bases between them. Germline V CDR1 and CDR2: SGHTA, FQGNSA.

The chain combines TRBV27 with TRBJ2-7, with 10 bases aligning to TRBD2. The CDR3 is made up of 16 amino acids. Germline V CDR1 and CDR2: MNHEY, SMNVEV (reference sequence). Losses at the gene ends were 5 bases for V and 4 bases for J; bases not matched to a gene: 11. CDR3 residues: CASSTPRVAGGYEQYF. Here the CDR3 DNA reads TGTGCCAGCAGTACACCCCGGGTAGCGGGAGGTTACGAGCAGTACTTC.